This T cell receptor (beta chain) stems from a study of OX40 agonist ivuxolimab in advanced cancers. Study findings and constraints: At doses 0.1 to 3.0 mg/kg, CD4+ and CD8+ clones expanded.

Germline-derived CDR1 and CDR2 are SGHNT and YYREEE (reference sequence). CDR3 length equals 13 residues. V was cut by 4 bases and J by 2 bases, with 8 bases left in between. Repertoires were generated with immunoSEQ multiplex PCR, while TCRdb's copy carries only in-frame clones and drops some. In the table there are tens of thousands of clones, roughly 80% of which are singletons. Concerning this clone: Antigen: not known.

The receptor was derived from an adult with an advanced solid tumor such as melanoma, head and neck, liver or kidney cancer. The rearrangement joins TRBV5-4 to TRBJ2-3; no reliable D call. The source was CD4+ or CD8+ T cells sorted from blood, collected in a trial of the OX40 agonist ivuxolimab. CDR3 amino acids: CASSLETTDTQYF. The CDR3 bases are TGTGCCAGCAGCCTGGAGACCACAGATACGCAGTATTTT.